This record covers a single T cell receptor beta chain. The entry originates in a study of metastatic and nonmetastatic thyroid tumors. Methods used by the authors: The study took CDR3 differences across clinicopathological groups and made a distant-metastasis classifier for papillary thyroid cancer from them. TCRdb ran MiXCR on the PCR reads. These V and J calls rely on TCRdb rather than the paper's analysis. The data hold about 40,000 clones, with approximately 16% observed a single time. The entire patient cohort was treatment-naive prior to thyroid surgery. The TCR sequence derives from a female donor with papillary thyroid cancer or a benign thyroid nodule (not recorded which). Some clones in this sample may be carry-over from other donors' samples. Material: blood.

CDR3 sequence (DNA): TGCAGTGCTAGGGGAGGGACAGGGGGTTACGAGCAGTACTTC. As protein: CSARGGTGGYEQYF. This chain connects TRBV20-1 to TRBJ2-7; 11 nucleotides agree with TRBD1. CDR3 size: 14 residues. CDR1 and CDR2 (germline): DFQATT, SNEGSKA (reference sequence). V lost 3 bases, J lost 4 bases, and 5 bases stayed unmatched.